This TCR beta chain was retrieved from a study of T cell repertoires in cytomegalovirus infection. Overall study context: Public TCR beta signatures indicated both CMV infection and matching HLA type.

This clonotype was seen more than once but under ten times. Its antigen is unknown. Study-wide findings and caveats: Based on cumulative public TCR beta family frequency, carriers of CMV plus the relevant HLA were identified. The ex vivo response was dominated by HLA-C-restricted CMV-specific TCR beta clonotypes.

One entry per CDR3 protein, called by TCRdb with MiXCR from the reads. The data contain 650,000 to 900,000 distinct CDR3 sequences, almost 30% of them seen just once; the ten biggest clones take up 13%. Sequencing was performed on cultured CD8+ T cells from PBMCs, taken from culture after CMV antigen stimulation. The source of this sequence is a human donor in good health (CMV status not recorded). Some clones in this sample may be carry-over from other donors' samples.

CDR3 loop: CASSSRTGSSGNTIYF. The CDR3 DNA reads as TGTGCCAGCAGTTCCCGGACAGGGAGCTCTGGAAACACCATATATTTT. This chain links TRBV27 with TRBJ1-3, with 8 bases that match TRBD1. The V and J ends lost 4 bases and 0 bases, in that order; junction bases with no gene match: 5. Looked up from germline, CDR1 is MNHEY and CDR2 is SMNVEV (reference sequence). This CDR3 is built from 16 residues.